This T cell receptor beta chain was recovered during a study of T cells expressing NK-cell markers (dated by TCRdb to between 2020 and 2021). Study-level background: TCR beta-chain repertoires were profiled in sorted CD3+CD56+NKG2C+, CD3+CD56+NKG2C- and CD3+CD56-NKG2C+ T-cell subsets from several donors. The libraries were sequenced on Illumina HiSeq 2000/2500, MiSeq or NextSeq, producing 2 x 150 bp reads. Seven of the eight sequenced donors were HCMV-seropositive and one was HCMV-seronegative. The eight sequenced donors were randomly selected healthy volunteers, three men and five women. The investigation overall reported the following: In a handful of donors, the dominant CD3+CD56+NKG2C+ clonotypes were among the top 10 CD8+ clonotypes and accounted for about 1.0-7.5% of CD8+ T cells. Those dominant clonotypes were again the most abundant among CD3+CD56-NKG2C+ cells in several donors, at roughly 28.3-65%. Whether the expanded NKG2C-expressing T cell clones were specific for HCMV antigens was left unclear.

Inclusive of the bounding cysteine and phenylalanine, the CDR3 is 13 residues long. DNA for this receptor is not on file. CDR1 and CDR2 are drawn from the germline V gene: MGHDK, SYGVNS. To determine HCMV serostatus, a commercial ELISA kit was used to detect HCMV-specific IgG in serum. Peripheral blood mononuclear cells were isolated from blood by Ficoll density gradient centrifugation. Reads for this sample came from an Illumina HiSeq 2000. 5'RACE template switching, by which a universal primer site and unique molecular identifiers were added, was used to make TCR beta cDNA libraries. Synthesis of cDNA was primed from the TCR beta constant segment and was followed by two consecutive PCR amplification steps. The original pipeline was this. Reads were demultiplexed and grouped by UMI with MIGEC, and clonotypes were assembled and quantified with MiTCR. To exclude erroneous sequences, any TCR cDNA sequence not supported by at least two reads was discarded. Downstream repertoire analysis used the tcR package, and clonotypes were matched across fractions by CDR3 nucleotide sequence plus V segment. Antigen specificity was annotated against VDJdb with VDJmatch, allowing one amino acid substitution in CDR3. TCRdb reprocessed the reads, so every CDR3 protein sequence counts as one entry and DNA is not shown. TCRdb's processing, not the authors', yielded these V and J calls. The sample table includes some 150,000 distinct CDR3 sequences. Of the sample, less than 15% is held by the ten largest clones.

On this clonotype: Its recognized antigen is unknown.

The sequence is built from TRBV25-1 and TRBJ2-7. Sequencing was done on a sample of blood T cells: a sorted CD56 or NKG2C T cell subset, CD4+ or CD8+ T cells, or bulk PBMC T cells (not recorded which). This TCR was recovered from a man in his late teens or twenties in good health. Donor details come from another sample of the same person, matched by shared clones. The CDR3 region reads CASSEYGEYEQYF.